The present T cell receptor (beta chain) was sequenced within a study of T cell responses to AZD1222 COVID-19 vaccine. The germline V gene encodes CDR1 KGHSH and CDR2 LQKENI. The length of the CDR3 is 13 residues. Trimming left V 8 bases short and J 6 bases short, with 14 bases between. Profiled with immunoSEQ multiplex PCR; TCRdb holds only in-frame clones, not every one. There are about 60,000 clones in the sample; 65% to 90% occur only once, and around 20% lies in the top ten. The V call is TRBV18, the J call TRBJ1-5; D is uncertain. The origin of this receptor is an adult in good health. Sequencing used peripheral blood, obtained on day 0 of AZD1222 vaccination. CDR3 coding DNA: TGTGCCAGCCAGGAGACACCTTCTCAGCCCCAGCATTTT. Protein: CASQETPSQPQHF.